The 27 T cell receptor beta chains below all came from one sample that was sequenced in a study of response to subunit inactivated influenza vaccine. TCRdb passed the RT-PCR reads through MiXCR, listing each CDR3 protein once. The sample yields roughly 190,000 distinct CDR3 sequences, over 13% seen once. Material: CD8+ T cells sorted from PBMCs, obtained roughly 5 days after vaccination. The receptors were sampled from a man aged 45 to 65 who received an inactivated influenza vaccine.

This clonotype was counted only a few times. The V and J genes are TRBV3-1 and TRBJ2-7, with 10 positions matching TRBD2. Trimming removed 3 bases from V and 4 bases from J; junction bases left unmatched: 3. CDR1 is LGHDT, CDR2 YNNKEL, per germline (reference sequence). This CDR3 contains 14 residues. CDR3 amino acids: CASSHPGLAYEQYF. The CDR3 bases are TGTGCCAGCAGCCACCCGGGACTAGCGTACGAGCAGTACTTC.

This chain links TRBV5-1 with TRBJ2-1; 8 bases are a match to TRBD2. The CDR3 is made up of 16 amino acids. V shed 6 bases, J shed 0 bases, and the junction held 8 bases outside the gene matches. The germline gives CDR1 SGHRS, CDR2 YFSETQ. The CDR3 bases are TGCGCCAGCACCCCTGGCGGGGGGCCCTCCTACAATGAGCAGTTCTTC. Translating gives CASTPGGGPSYNEQFF.

The CDR3 nucleotides are TGTGCCAGCAGCCAATTGGACCGGGGGCGCGAGCAGTACTTC. Protein product: CASSQLDRGREQYF. The chain combines TRBV4-2 with TRBJ2-7; either TRBD1 or TRBD2 may supply D (6 bases each). Per germline, CDR1 LGHNA and CDR2 YNFKEQ. CDR3 size: 14 residues. The germline V and J ends were trimmed by 2 bases and 6 bases, with 14 bases remaining between them.

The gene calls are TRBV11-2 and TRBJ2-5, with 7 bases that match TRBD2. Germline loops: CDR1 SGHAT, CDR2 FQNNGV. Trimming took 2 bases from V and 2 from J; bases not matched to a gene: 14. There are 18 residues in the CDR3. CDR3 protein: CASSLIAGKHTSQETQYF. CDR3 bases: TGTGCCAGCAGCTTAATAGCGGGTAAACACACGTCACAAGAGACCCAGTACTTC.

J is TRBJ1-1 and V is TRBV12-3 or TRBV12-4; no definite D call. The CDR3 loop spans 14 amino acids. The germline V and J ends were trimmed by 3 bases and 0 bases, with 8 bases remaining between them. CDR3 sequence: CASSFGRMNTEAFF. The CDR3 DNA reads TGTGCCAGCAGTTTCGGCAGAATGAACACTGAAGCTTTCTTT.

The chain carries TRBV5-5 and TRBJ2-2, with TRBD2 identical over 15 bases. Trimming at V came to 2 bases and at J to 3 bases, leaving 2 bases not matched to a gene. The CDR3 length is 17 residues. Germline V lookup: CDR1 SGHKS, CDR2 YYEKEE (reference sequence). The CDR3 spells CASSFGLAGGYTGELFF. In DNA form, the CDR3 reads TGTGCCAGCAGCTTTGGACTAGCGGGAGGGTACACCGGGGAGCTGTTTTTT.

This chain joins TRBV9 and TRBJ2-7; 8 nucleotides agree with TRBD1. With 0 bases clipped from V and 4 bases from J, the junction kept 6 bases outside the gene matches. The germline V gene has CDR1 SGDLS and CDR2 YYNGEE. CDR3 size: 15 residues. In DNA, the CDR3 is TGTGCCAGCAGCGTAGCTGGGACAGGACAGTACGAGCAGTACTTC. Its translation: CASSVAGTGQYEQYF.

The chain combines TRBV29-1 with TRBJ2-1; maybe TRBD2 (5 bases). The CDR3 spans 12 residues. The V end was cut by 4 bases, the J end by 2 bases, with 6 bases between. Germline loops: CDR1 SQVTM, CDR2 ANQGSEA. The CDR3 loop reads CSVVGTYNEQFF. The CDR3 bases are TGCAGCGTTGTCGGGACCTACAATGAGCAGTTCTTC.

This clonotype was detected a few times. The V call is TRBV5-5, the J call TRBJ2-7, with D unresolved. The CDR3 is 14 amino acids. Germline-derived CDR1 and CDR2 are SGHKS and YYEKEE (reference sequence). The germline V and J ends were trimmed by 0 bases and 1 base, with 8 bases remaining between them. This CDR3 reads CASSLEYRSYEQYF. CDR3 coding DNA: TGTGCCAGCAGCTTGGAGTACAGATCCTACGAGCAGTACTTC.

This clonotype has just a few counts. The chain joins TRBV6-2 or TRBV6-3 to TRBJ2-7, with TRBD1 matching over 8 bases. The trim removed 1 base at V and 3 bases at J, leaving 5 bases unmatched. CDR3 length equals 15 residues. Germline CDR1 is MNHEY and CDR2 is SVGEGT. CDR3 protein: CASSYYGTGSYEQYF. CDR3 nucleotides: TGTGCCAGCAGTTACTACGGGACAGGAAGCTACGAGCAGTACTTC.

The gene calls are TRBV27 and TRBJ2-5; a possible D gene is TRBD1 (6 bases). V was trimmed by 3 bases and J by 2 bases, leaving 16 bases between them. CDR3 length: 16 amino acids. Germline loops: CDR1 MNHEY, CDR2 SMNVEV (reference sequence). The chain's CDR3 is CASSLDSSEIQETQYF. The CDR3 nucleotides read TGTGCCAGCAGTTTGGACAGTTCGGAGATTCAAGAGACCCAGTACTTC.

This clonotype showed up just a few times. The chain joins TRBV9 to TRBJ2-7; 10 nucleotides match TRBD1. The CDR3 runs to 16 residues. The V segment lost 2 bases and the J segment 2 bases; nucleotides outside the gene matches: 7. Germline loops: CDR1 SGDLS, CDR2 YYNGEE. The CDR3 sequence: CASSVTTGQGAYEQYF. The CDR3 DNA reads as TGTGCCAGCAGCGTCACGACCGGACAGGGGGCCTACGAGCAGTACTTC.

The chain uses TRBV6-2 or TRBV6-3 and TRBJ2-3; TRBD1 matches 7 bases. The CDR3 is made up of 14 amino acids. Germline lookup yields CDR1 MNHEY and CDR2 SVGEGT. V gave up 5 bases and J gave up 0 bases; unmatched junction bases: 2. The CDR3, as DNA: TGTGCCAGCAGTGGACAGGCAAGCACAGATACGCAGTATTTT. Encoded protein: CASSGQASTDTQYF.

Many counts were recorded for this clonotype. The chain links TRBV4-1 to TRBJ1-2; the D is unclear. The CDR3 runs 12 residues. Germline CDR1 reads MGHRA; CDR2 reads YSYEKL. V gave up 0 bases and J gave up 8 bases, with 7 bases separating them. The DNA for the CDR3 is TGCGCCAGCAGCCAAGATTCACGAGGCTACACCTTC. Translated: CASSQDSRGYTF.

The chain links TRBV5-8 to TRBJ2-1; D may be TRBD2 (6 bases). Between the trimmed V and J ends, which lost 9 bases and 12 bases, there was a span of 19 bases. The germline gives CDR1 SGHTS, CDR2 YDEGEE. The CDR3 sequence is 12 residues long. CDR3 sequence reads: CAIRGGLSTQFF. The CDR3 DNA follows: TGTGCCATTCGAGGAGGGCTTAGCACGCAGTTCTTC.

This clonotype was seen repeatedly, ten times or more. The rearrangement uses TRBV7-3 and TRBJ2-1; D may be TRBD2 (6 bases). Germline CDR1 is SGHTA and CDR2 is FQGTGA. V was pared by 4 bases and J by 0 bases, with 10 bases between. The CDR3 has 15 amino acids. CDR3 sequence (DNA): TGTGCCAGCAGCTCTCCGGGAGACTCCTACAATGAGCAGTTCTTC. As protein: CASSSPGDSYNEQFF.

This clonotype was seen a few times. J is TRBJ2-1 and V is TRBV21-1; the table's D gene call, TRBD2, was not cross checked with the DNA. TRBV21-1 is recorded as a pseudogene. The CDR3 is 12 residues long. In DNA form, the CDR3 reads TGTGCCAGCAGCCCCCGTGGGACTAGCGGGAGTTTC. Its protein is CASSPRGTSGSF.

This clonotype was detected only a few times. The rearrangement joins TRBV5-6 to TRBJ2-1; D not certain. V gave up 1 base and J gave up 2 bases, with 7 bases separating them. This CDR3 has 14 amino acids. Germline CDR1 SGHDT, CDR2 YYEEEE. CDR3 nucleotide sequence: TGTGCCAGCAGCTTGCTAACAACCTACAATGAGCAGTTCTTC. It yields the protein CASSLLTTYNEQFF.

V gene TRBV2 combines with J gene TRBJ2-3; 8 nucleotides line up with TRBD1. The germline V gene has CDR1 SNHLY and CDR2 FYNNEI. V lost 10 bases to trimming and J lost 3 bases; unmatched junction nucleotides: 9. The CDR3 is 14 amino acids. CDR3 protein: CATQTRGRTDTQYF. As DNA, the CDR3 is TGTGCCACCCAAACCAGGGGGCGGACAGATACGCAGTATTTT.

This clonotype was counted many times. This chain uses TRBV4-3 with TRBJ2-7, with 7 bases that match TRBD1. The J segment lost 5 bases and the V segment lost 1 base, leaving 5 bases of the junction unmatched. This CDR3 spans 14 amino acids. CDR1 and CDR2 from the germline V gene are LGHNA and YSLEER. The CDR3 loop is CASSQAGGKDEQYF. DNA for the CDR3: TGCGCCAGCAGCCAAGCAGGGGGAAAGGACGAGCAGTACTTC.

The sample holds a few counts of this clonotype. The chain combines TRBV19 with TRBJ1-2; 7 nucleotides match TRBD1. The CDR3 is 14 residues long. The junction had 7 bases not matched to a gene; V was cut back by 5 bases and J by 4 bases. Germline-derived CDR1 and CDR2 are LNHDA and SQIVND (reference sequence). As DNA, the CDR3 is TGTGCCAGTAGTCCCGAGGGACAGTTCTATGGCTACACCTTC. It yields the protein CASSPEGQFYGYTF.

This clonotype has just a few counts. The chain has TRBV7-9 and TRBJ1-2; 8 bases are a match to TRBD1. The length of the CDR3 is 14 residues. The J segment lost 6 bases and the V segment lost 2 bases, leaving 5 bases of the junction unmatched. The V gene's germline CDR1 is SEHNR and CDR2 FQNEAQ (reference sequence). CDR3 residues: CASSLTDRVNGYTF. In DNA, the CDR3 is TGTGCCAGCAGCTTAACGGACAGGGTAAATGGCTACACCTTC.

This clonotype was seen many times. As DNA, the CDR3 is TGTGCCAGCAGCTGGACAGGGGGATTAGAGCAGTACTTC. This gives the protein CASSWTGGLEQYF. This sequence joins TRBV5-6 and TRBJ2-7, with 10 bases identical to TRBD1. CDR1 SGHDT and CDR2 YYEEEE come from the germline V gene. V lost 3 bases, J lost 7 bases, and 4 bases stayed unmatched. The CDR3 totals 13 residues.

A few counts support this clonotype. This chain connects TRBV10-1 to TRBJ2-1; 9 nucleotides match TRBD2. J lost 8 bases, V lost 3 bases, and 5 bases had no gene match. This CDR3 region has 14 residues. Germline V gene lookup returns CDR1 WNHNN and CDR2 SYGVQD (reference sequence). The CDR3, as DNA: TGCGCCAGCAGTGAAGGGACTAGCAGAGATGAGCAGTTCTTC. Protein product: CASSEGTSRDEQFF.

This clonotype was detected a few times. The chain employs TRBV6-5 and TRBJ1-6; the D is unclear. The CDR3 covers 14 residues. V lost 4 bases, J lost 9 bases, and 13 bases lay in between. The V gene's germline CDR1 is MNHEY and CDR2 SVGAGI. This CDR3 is CASSSDGYLSPLHF. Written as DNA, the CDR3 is TGTGCCAGCAGTTCGGACGGTTATCTTTCACCCCTCCACTTT.

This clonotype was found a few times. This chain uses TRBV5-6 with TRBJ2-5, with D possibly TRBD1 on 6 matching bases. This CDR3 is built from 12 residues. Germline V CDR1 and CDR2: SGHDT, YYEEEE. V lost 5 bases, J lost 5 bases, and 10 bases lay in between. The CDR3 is CASRTRGETQYF. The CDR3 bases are TGTGCCAGCAGAACCAGGGGCGAGACCCAGTACTTC.

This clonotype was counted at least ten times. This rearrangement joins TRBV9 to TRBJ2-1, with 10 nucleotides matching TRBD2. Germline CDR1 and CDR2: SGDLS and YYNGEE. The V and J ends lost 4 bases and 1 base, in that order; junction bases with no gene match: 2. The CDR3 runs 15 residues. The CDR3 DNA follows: TGTGCCAGCAGCCTAGCGGGAGAATCCTACAATGAGCAGTTCTTC. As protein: CASSLAGESYNEQFF.